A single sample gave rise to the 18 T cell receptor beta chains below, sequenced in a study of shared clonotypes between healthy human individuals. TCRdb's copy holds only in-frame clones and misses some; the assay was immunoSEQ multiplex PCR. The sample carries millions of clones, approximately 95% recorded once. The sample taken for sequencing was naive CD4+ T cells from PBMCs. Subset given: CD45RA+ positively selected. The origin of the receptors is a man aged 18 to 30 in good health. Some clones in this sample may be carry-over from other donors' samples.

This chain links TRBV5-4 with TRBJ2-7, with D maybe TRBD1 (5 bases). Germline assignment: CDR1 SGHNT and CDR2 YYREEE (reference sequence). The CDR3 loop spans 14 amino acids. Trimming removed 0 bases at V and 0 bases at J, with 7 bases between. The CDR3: CASSLADSSYEQYF. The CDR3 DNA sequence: TGTGCCAGCAGCTTGGCTGACAGCTCCTACGAGCAGTACTTC.

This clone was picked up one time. CDR3 coding DNA: TGCGCCAGCAGCCGGGCCGCGGGGACTAGCGGGAGGCCCCCCTACGAGCAGTACTTC. It yields the protein CASSRAAGTSGRPPYEQYF. The gene calls are TRBV5-1 and TRBJ2-7, with TRBD2 matching 15 bases. The CDR3 is 19 residues long. V shed 4 bases, J shed 2 bases, and the junction held 13 bases outside the gene matches. CDR1 and CDR2 (germline): SGHRS, YFSETQ.

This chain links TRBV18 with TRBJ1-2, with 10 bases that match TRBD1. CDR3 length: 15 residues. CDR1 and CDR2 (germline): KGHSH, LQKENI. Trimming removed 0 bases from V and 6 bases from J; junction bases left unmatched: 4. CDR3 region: CASSPPGTGADGYTF. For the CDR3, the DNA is TGTGCCAGCTCACCACCCGGGACAGGGGCGGATGGCTACACCTTC.

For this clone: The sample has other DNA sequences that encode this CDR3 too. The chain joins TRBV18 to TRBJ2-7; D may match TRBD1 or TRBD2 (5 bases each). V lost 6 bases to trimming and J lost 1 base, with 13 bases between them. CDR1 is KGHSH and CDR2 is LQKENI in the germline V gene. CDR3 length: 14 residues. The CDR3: CASSPGTFSYEQYF. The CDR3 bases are TGTGCCAGCTCCCCCGGGACCTTTTCCTACGAGCAGTACTTC.

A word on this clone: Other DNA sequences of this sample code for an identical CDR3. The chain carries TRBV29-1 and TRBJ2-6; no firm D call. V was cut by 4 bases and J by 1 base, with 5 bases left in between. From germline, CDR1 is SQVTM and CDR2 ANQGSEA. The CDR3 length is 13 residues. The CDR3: CSVVGSGANVLTF. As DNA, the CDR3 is TGCAGCGTTGTGGGTTCTGGGGCCAACGTCCTGACTTTC. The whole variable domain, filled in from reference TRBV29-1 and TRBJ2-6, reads SAVISQKPSRDICQRGTSLTIQCQVDSQVTMMFWYRQQPGQSLTLIATANQGSEATYESGFVIDKFPISRPNLTFSTLTVSNMSPEDSSIYLCSVVGSGANVLTFGAGSRLTVL.

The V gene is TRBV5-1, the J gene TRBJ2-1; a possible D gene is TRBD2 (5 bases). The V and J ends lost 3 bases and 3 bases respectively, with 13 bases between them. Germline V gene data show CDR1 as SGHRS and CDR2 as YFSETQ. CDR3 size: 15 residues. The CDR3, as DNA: TGCGCCAGCAGCTCAGTGGAAGGGAGCTACAATGAGCAGTTCTTC. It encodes CASSSVEGSYNEQFF.

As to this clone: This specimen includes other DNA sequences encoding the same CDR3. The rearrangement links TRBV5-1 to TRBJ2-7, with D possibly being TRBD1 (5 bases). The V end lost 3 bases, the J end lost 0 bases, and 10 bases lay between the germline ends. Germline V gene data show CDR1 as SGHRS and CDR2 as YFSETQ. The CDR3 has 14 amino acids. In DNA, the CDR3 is TGCGCCAGCAGCTCCCCCGACAGCTCCTACGAGCAGTACTTC. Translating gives CASSSPDSSYEQYF. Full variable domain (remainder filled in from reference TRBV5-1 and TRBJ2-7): KAGVTQTPRYLIKTRGQQVTLSCSPISGHRSVSWYQQTPGQGLQFLFEYFSETQRNKGNFPGRFSGRQFSNSRSEMNVSTLELGDSALYLCASSSPDSSYEQYFGPGTRLTVT.

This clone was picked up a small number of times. CDR3 sequence reads: CASSSGTDSNTEAFF. The CDR3 DNA reads TGTGCCAGCAGTTCGGGGACCGATTCGAACACTGAAGCTTTCTTT. The V call is TRBV6-6, the J call TRBJ1-1; possible D gene TRBD1, 5 bases. The length of the CDR3 is 15 residues. Germline V gene sequence: CDR1 MNHNY, CDR2 SVGAGI (reference sequence). With 4 bases removed from V and 1 base from J, the gap between germline ends came to 13 bases.

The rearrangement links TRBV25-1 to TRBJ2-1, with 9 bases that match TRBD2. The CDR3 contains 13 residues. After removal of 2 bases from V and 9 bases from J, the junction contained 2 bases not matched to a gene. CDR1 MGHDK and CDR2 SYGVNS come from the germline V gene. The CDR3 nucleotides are TGTGCCAGCAGTGAACGCGGGAGGGTTGAGCAGTTCTTC. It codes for CASSERGRVEQFF.

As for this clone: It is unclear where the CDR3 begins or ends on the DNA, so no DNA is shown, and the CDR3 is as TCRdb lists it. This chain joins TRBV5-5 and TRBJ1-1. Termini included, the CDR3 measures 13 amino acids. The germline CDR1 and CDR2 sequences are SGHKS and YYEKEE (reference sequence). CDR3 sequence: CASSLSPFGAAFF.

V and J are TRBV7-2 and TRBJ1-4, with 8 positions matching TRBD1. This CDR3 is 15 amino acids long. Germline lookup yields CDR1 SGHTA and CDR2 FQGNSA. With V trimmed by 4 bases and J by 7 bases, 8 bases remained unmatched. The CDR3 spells CASSSQTGVFEKLFF. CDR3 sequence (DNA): TGTGCCAGCAGCTCACAGACAGGGGTATTTGAAAAACTGTTTTTT.

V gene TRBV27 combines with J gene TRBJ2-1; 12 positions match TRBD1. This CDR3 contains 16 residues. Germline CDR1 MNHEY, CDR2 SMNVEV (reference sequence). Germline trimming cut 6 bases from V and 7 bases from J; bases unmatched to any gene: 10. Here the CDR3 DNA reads TGTGCCAGCAGACTAAGGGGACAGGGGGCTCGGAATGAGCAGTTCTTC. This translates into CASRLRGQGARNEQFF.

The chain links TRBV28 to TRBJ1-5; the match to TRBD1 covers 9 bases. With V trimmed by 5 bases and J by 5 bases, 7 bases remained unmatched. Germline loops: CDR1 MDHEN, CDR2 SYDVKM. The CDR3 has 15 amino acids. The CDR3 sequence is CASSPPRTGDQPQHF. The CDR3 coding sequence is TGTGCCAGCAGTCCTCCGCGGACAGGGGATCAGCCCCAGCATTTT.

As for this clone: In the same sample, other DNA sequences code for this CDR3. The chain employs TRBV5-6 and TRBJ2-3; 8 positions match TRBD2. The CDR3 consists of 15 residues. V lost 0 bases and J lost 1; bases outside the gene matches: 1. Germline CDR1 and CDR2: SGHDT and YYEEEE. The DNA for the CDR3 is TGTGCCAGCAGCTTGGCCGGGAGGGGCACAGATACGCAGTATTTT. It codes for CASSLAGRGTDTQYF. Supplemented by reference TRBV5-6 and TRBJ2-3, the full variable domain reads DAGVTQSPTHLIKTRGQQVTLRCSPKSGHDTVSWYQQALGQGPQFIFQYYEEEERQRGNFPDRFSGHQFPNYSSELNVNALLLGDSALYLCASSLAGRGTDTQYFGPGTRLTVL.

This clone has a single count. DNA for the CDR3: TGCAGCGTTGAAAGGCGCGAGACGGGAGCGTTATCCTCTGGAAACACCATATATTTT. It translates to CSVERRETGALSSGNTIYF. The chain recombines TRBV29-1 with TRBJ1-3; D gene uncertain. Trimming shortened V by 2 bases and J by 0 bases, and 23 bases separated the two germline ends. The CDR3 is made up of 19 amino acids. Germline V lookup: CDR1 SQVTM, CDR2 ANQGSEA.

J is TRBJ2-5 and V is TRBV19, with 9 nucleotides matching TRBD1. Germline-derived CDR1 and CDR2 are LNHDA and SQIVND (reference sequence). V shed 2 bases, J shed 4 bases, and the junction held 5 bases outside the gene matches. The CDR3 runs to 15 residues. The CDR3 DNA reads TGTGCCAGTAGTATACGGACAGGGGTCGGAGAGACCCAGTACTTC. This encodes CASSIRTGVGETQYF. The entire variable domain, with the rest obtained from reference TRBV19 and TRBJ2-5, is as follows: DGGITQSPKYLFRKEGQNVTLSCEQNLNHDAMYWYRQDPGQGLRLIYYSQIVNDFQKGDIAEGYSVSREKKESFPLTVTSAQKNPTAFYLCASSIRTGVGETQYFGPGTRLLVL.

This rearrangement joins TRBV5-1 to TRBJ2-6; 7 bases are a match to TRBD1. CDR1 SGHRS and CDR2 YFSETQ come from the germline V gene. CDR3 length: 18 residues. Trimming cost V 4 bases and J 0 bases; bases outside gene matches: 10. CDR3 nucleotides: TGCGCCAGCAGCCCATTAGGACAGGTTACCTCTGGGGCCAACGTCCTGACTTTC. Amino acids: CASSPLGQVTSGANVLTF. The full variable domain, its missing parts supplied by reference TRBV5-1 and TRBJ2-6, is KAGVTQTPRYLIKTRGQQVTLSCSPISGHRSVSWYQQTPGQGLQFLFEYFSETQRNKGNFPGRFSGRQFSNSRSEMNVSTLELGDSALYLCASSPLGQVTSGANVLTFGAGSRLTVL.

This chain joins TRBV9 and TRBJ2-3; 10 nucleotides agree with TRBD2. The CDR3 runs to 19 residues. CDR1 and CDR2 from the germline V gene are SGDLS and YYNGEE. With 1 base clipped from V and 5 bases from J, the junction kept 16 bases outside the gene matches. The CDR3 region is CASSVSSGSPAAVGDTQYF. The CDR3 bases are TGTGCCAGCAGCGTATCTAGCGGGAGCCCCGCGGCCGTGGGAGATACGCAGTATTTT.